The rows below give T cell receptor beta chains drawn from one sample of a study of cytomegalovirus exposure and HLA in healthy donors. TCRdb's copy holds only in-frame clones and misses some; the assay was immunoSEQ multiplex PCR. The data contain around 120,000 clones, 80% of them singletons. Sequences were obtained from PBMCs. The source of these receptors is a man aged 25 to 40 in good health and CMV-seronegative. Both conserved end residues are trimmed from each CDR3. D genes are given only for firm matches.

d_call v_call cdr3_aa
. TRBV19 ASSVTIGGYT
. TRBV5-6 ASSLRAAHQETQY
. TRBV27 ASQGFSNQPQH
. TRBV6-1 ASSIQDFYEQY
TRBD1 TRBV5-4 ASSVGQQETQY
. TRBV5-6 ASSSNSGELF
. TRBV30 AWSVVRGSYEQY
. TRBV2 ASSEDSYNEQF
TRBD2 TRBV10-1 ASSEPSGSRGTGELF
. TRBV28 ASSQYRSTYEQY
. TRBV4-3 ASSQEPEMNTEAF
. TRBV2 ASRPDSSNYEQY
TRBD2 TRBV7-9 ASSATGLGLWEQY
TRBD1 TRBV7-2 ASSLVPAPGQGIDTQY
. TRBV14 ASSPPPQGLNTEAF
. TRBV29-1 SVDGGAELPYEQY
. TRBV30 AWSIGLKGSYEQY
TRBD2 TRBV27 ASGLRGTSGEQY
TRBD2 TRBV6-6 ATSPFGAGVYEQY
. TRBV4-2 ASSQDLNNQPQH
. TRBV5-1 ASSLASGVQETQY
. TRBV5-1 ASSLRGYNEQF
TRBD2 TRBV5-4 ASSLGLAGTDEQF
. TRBV28 ASRVERTGLRNTEAF
. TRBV30 AWSPGFGNQPQH
TRBD1 TRBV6-5 ASSYGTGGDYNEQF
. TRBV27 ASSSGAGALDEQY